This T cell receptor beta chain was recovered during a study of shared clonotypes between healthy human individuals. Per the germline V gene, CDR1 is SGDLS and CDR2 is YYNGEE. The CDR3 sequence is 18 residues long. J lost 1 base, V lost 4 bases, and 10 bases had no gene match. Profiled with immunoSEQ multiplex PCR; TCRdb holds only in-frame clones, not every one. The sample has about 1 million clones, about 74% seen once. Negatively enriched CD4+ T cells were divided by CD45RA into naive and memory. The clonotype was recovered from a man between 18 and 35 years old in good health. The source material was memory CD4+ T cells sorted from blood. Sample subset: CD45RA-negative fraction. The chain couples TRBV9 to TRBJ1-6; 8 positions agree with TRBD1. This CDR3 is CASSSGQGRSSYNSPLHF. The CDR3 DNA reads TGTGCCAGCAGCTCCGGACAGGGTAGGAGTTCCTATAATTCACCCCTCCACTTT.